The clone carrying this T cell receptor beta chain was picked up a small number of times. Its specificity is not known. V was clipped by 5 bases and J by 5 bases; unmatched bases: 4. There are 13 residues in the CDR3. Germline V gives CDR1 SGHDT, CDR2 YYEEEE. These data belong to a study of cytomegalovirus exposure and HLA in healthy donors. Use of 60 Vbeta and 13 Jbeta primers characterized the PCR. TCRdb keeps only in-frame clones here, not all; method: immunoSEQ multiplex PCR. This sample has roughly 200,000 clones, with almost 70% found just once. Study results and caveats: When analyzed later, a missense DCLRE1C variant was found to be linked to TCR beta V- and J-gene trimming. Reports indicated that the classifier achieved high specificity and sensitivity in diagnosing cytomegalovirus status. Roughly even sequencing depth across donors was the assumption behind the presence/absence analyses. The study dropped some indistinguishable V segments, TRBV6-2 and TRBV6-3 among them.

The sequenced material came from PBMCs. The TCR originated in a man aged 40-55 years in good health and CMV-seropositive. The chain carries TRBV5-6 and TRBJ1-1, with 9 bases lining up with TRBD1. CDR3 in amino acids: CASRDRGRTEAFF. CDR3 DNA sequence: TGTGCCAGCAGAGACAGGGGGAGAACTGAAGCTTTCTTT. The full variable domain, its missing parts supplied by reference TRBV5-6 and TRBJ1-1, is DAGVTQSPTHLIKTRGQQVTLRCSPKSGHDTVSWYQQALGQGPQFIFQYYEEEERQRGNFPDRFSGHQFPNYSSELNVNALLLGDSALYLCASRDRGRTEAFFGQGTRLTVV.